Each of the 20 T cell receptor beta chains below was sequenced from the same sample in a study of sequential checkpoint blockade in melanoma. Treatment indicated: randomized to nivolumab then ipilimumab (arm A) or the reverse (arm B). Only in-frame clones appear in the TCRdb table, and some are missing; sequencing was by immunoSEQ multiplex PCR. The table records about 16,000 clones, more than 85% of them present only once. Sample: CD8+ T cells sorted from blood (inferred from file names), taken from a patient given nivolumab and ipilimumab in sequence. The source of these receptors is a human donor with melanoma.

The CDR3 loop is CASSEAFGSNSPLHF. The CDR3 DNA reads TGTGCCAGCAGTGAAGCCTTTGGCAGTAATTCACCCCTCCACTTT. The rearrangement links TRBV2 to TRBJ1-6, with D unresolved. The germline gives CDR1 SNHLY, CDR2 FYNNEI. Trimming shortened V by 0 bases and J by 6 bases, and 9 bases separated the two germline ends. There are 15 residues in the CDR3.

V gene TRBV20-1 combines with J gene TRBJ1-1, with 7 bases lining up with TRBD1. CDR1 is DFQATT and CDR2 is SNEGSKA in the germline V gene (reference sequence). The CDR3 is made up of 11 amino acids. After removal of 1 base from V and 9 bases from J, the junction contained 2 bases not matched to a gene. CDR3 nucleotide sequence: TGCAGTGCTAGAGGGGACAGTCAAGCTTTCTTT. Protein sequence: CSARGDSQAFF.

The CDR3: CASSLGVGQGRYEQYF. The CDR3 DNA is TGTGCCAGCAGCTTAGGTGTGGGACAGGGAAGGTACGAGCAGTACTTC. V and J are TRBV5-6 and TRBJ2-7; 9 bases are shared with TRBD1. With 2 bases clipped from V and 4 bases from J, the junction kept 10 bases outside the gene matches. Germline V gene sequence: CDR1 SGHDT, CDR2 YYEEEE. The CDR3 contains 16 residues.

J is TRBJ2-7 and V is TRBV15; the D gene is possibly TRBD1 (6 bases). Germline loops: CDR1 LNHNV, CDR2 YYDKDF (reference sequence). The CDR3 has 16 amino acids. V gave up 4 bases and J gave up 2 bases, with 18 bases separating them. The CDR3 coding sequence is TGTGCCACCAGCACCCGTCCCGGGACATTACCCTACGAGCAGTACGTC. Amino acid sequence: CATSTRPGTLPYEQYV.

V usage is TRBV4-3 and J usage is TRBJ2-7; TRBD2 is a possible D gene (6 bases). V dropped 1 base and J dropped 4 bases, with 14 bases sitting between them. CDR3 length: 15 residues. CDR1 and CDR2 (germline): LGHNA, YSLEER. CDR3 bases: TGCGCCAGCAGCCAAGCGGGGGACTCATATTACGAGCAGTACTTC. As protein: CASSQAGDSYYEQYF.

The chain carries TRBV11-1 and TRBJ2-1; D possibly corresponds to TRBD1 (5 bases). Trimming took 1 base from V and 0 from J, leaving 7 bases between them. The CDR3 length is 15 residues. Germline values: CDR1 SGHAT, CDR2 FQDESV (reference sequence). CDR3 amino acids: CASSLGGSSYNEQFF. The CDR3 DNA sequence: TGTGCCAGCAGCTTAGGGGGCAGCTCCTACAATGAGCAGTTCTTC.

V and J are TRBV28 and TRBJ1-2; no clear D. CDR1 MDHEN and CDR2 SYDVKM come from the germline V gene. V lost 6 bases and J 5 bases, leaving 16 bases between the germline ends. The CDR3 is made up of 14 amino acids. The CDR3 is CASRVPGVQYGYTF. Written as DNA, the CDR3 is TGTGCCAGCAGAGTACCCGGGGTACAATATGGCTACACCTTC.

This clone has a single count. J is TRBJ1-1 and V is TRBV2; D may be TRBD1 (6 bases). The CDR3 length is 15 residues. The V gene lost 3 bases and the J gene lost 2 bases, with 13 bases spanning the gap. Germline CDR1 is SNHLY and CDR2 is FYNNEI. The CDR3 loop reads CASSDPQGFNTEAFF. Here the CDR3 DNA reads TGTGCCAGCAGTGACCCTCAGGGGTTCAACACTGAAGCTTTCTTT.

The chain carries TRBV11-2 and TRBJ1-4; D possibly corresponds to TRBD1 (5 bases). The CDR3 contains 15 residues. With 5 bases removed from V and 0 bases from J, the gap between germline ends came to 10 bases. CDR1 is SGHAT and CDR2 is FQNNGV in the germline V gene. The CDR3 DNA reads TGTGCCAGCAGCCTAACAGGTTCAACTAATGAAAAACTGTTTTTT. Its protein is CASSLTGSTNEKLFF.

The chain uses TRBV5-8 and TRBJ2-7, with 10 positions matching TRBD1. Germline-derived CDR1 and CDR2 are SGHTS and YDEGEE. J gave up 5 bases and V 4 bases, and 6 bases lay outside the gene matches. The length of the CDR3 is 14 residues. For the CDR3, the DNA is TGTGCCAGCAGCCCGCGGGACAGGGGCCACGAGCAGTACTTC. Protein sequence: CASSPRDRGHEQYF.

This chain connects TRBV23-1 to TRBJ2-7; TRBD2 agrees at 7 bases. TRBV23-1 is recorded as an ORF, its role being uncertain. J was trimmed by 0 bases and V by 1 base; bases with no gene match: 12. The CDR3 has 18 residues. CDR3 coding DNA: TGCGCCAGCAGTCAATTAATGGGAGCGGGAAGGAGCTCCTACGAGCAGTACTTC. Encoded protein: CASSQLMGAGRSSYEQYF.

V usage is TRBV27 and J usage is TRBJ1-2; 9 bases agree with TRBD1. The trim removed 3 bases at V and 7 bases at J, leaving 9 bases unmatched. The CDR3 consists of 15 residues. Germline CDR1 and CDR2: MNHEY and SMNVEV (reference sequence). The CDR3 sequence is CASSFEQGARSGYTF. DNA of the CDR3: TGTGCCAGCAGTTTCGAACAGGGGGCGCGTAGTGGCTACACCTTC.

The rearrangement joins TRBV28 to TRBJ1-5; D not resolved. Trimming stripped 8 bases from V and 4 bases from J, with 15 bases between. CDR1 and CDR2 (germline): MDHEN, SYDVKM. This CDR3 has 14 residues. CDR3 sequence reads: CASGREVKNQPQHF. The CDR3 nucleotides read TGTGCCAGCGGGAGGGAAGTTAAGAATCAGCCCCAGCATTTT.

J is TRBJ1-1 and V is TRBV20-1; unclear D gene. With 3 bases removed from V and 6 bases from J, the gap between germline ends came to 5 bases. Germline lookup yields CDR1 DFQATT and CDR2 SNEGSKA (reference sequence). The CDR3 extends over 10 amino acids. CDR3 coding DNA: TGCAGTGCTAGTCAGGCTGAAGCTTTCTTT. Protein product: CSASQAEAFF.

A note on this clone: Other DNA sequences in this sample translate to the same CDR3. CDR3 in DNA: TGTGCCTGGAGTGTATCTCTGAACACTGAAGCTTTCTTT. Translation gives CAWSVSLNTEAFF. The gene calls are TRBV30 and TRBJ1-1; D unresolved. CDR1 is GTSNPN, CDR2 SVGIG, per germline (reference sequence). The CDR3 length is 13 residues. V gave up 0 bases and J gave up 0 bases, with 5 bases separating them.

The V gene is TRBV28, the J gene TRBJ1-5; unclear D gene. The CDR3 spans 15 residues. V lost 4 bases and J 3 bases, leaving 13 bases between the germline ends. Germline CDR1 and CDR2: MDHEN and SYDVKM. The CDR3 nucleotides read TGTGCCAGCAGTTACCCTGGAGAAGTCAATCAGCCCCAGCATTTT. This translates into CASSYPGEVNQPQHF.

V gene TRBV27 combines with J gene TRBJ1-5, with 7 nucleotides matching TRBD1. The V and J ends lost 6 bases and 0 bases, in that order; junction bases with no gene match: 2. CDR3 length: 14 amino acids. Looked up from germline, CDR1 is MNHEY and CDR2 is SMNVEV (reference sequence). CDR3 residues: CASRQGYSNQPQHF. The DNA of the CDR3 is TGTGCCAGCAGACAGGGGTATAGCAATCAGCCCCAGCATTTT.

The DNA for the CDR3 is TGTGCCAGCAGTGAATGGGGGGAATCCTATGGCTACACCTTC. Amino acid sequence: CASSEWGESYGYTF. The chain recombines TRBV25-1 with TRBJ1-2; D is possibly TRBD1 (5 bases). The CDR3 is made up of 14 amino acids. V dropped 1 base and J dropped 4 bases, with 10 bases sitting between them. Per the germline V gene, CDR1 is MGHDK and CDR2 is SYGVNS.

The J gene is TRBJ2-1, the V gene TRBV27; a weak D match, TRBD1 (6 bases). V dropped 5 bases and J dropped 5 bases, with 13 bases sitting between them. CDR3 size: 14 residues. Germline CDR1 is MNHEY and CDR2 is SMNVEV (reference sequence). CDR3 in DNA: TGTGCCAGCAGTCCGCCATACAGGGACAATGAGCAGTTCTTC. Translated, it gives CASSPPYRDNEQFF.

This chain joins TRBV9 and TRBJ1-2; a possible D gene is TRBD1 (6 bases). Deletions cut 2 bases from V and 5 bases from J, with 16 bases between. Germline CDR1 SGDLS, CDR2 YYNGEE. The CDR3 runs to 15 residues. CDR3 region: CASSVTGTQRYGYTF. Here the CDR3 DNA reads TGTGCCAGCAGCGTCACAGGGACCCAGAGATATGGCTACACCTTC.